The 21 T cell receptor beta chains reported below all come from one sample, sequenced in a study of human T cells and chemical hapten exposure. TCRdb called the RACE reads again in MiXCR, with one record for every CDR3 protein. There are more than 85,000 distinct CDR3 sequences in the sample; 34% occur only once, and less than 3% lies in the top ten. The time point: patch test 3, about 24 weeks after DPC sensitization. Indicated treatment: therapeutic diphenylcyclopropenone sensitization with weekly scalp DPC. Sequences were derived from whole blood, sampled in connection with sensitization to the hapten diphenylcyclopropenone (DPC). These receptors all come from a man aged 35 to 55 with alopecia areata. Some clones in this sample may be carry-over from other donors' samples.

This clonotype was observed many times. The chain is built from TRBV24-1 and TRBJ2-3; D is undetermined. The CDR3 has 15 residues. The germline gives CDR1 KGHDR, CDR2 SFDVKD. V lost 2 bases, J lost 7 bases, and 15 bases lay in between. The CDR3 is CATSDSGGVGNTQYF. The CDR3, as DNA: TGTGCCACCAGTGATTCGGGCGGAGTGGGGAATACGCAGTATTTT.

This clonotype appeared once. The chain is built from TRBV6-1 and TRBJ1-1, with D perhaps matching TRBD1 (5 bases). Per germline, CDR1 MNHNS and CDR2 SASEGT. The CDR3 has 14 amino acids. Trimming pared 3 bases from V and 10 bases from J, leaving 18 bases between. The DNA for the CDR3 is TGTGCCAGCAGTGAGTCCGGGACTCCCATTTCAGCTTTCTTT. Residues: CASSESGTPISAFF.

J is TRBJ1-5 and V is TRBV6-5; D remains ambiguous. V lost 0 bases and J 1 base, leaving 7 bases between the germline ends. The germline CDR1 and CDR2 sequences are MNHEY and SVGAGI. The CDR3 contains 15 residues. The CDR3: CASSYSQGSNQPQHF. CDR3 in DNA: TGTGCCAGCAGTTACTCGCAAGGGAGCAATCAGCCCCAGCATTTT.

This clonotype was observed a few times. The V call is TRBV6-1, the J call TRBJ2-2; no firm D call. CDR3 length equals 13 residues. Trimming pared 8 bases from V and 2 bases from J, leaving 9 bases between. Germline lookup yields CDR1 MNHNS and CDR2 SASEGT. CDR3 region: CASVDPNTGELFF. Written as DNA, the CDR3 is TGTGCCAGCGTGGACCCTAACACCGGGGAGCTGTTTTTT.

The gene calls are TRBV6-5 and TRBJ2-5; 8 positions match TRBD1. This CDR3 region has 16 residues. Unmatched junction bases numbered 8, after V lost 0 bases and J lost 5 bases. Germline CDR1 reads MNHEY; CDR2 reads SVGAGI. CDR3 residues: CASSYSGTGGSETQYF. The CDR3 coding sequence is TGTGCCAGCAGTTACTCCGGGACAGGTGGAAGCGAGACCCAGTACTTC.

This clonotype was counted at least ten times. The J gene is TRBJ2-3, the V gene TRBV10-3; the D is unclear. The CDR3 covers 14 residues. Germline V gene data show CDR1 as ENHRY and CDR2 as SYGVKD. Deletions cut 3 bases from V and 0 bases from J, with 7 bases between. The CDR3 nucleotides read TGTGCCATCAGTGACGGTACTAGCACAGATACGCAGTATTTT. Translating it yields CAISDGTSTDTQYF.

This clonotype has a handful of counts. The rearrangement links TRBV12-3 or TRBV12-4 to TRBJ2-5; tentative D call: TRBD1 (6 bases). The CDR3 spans 13 residues. Trimming took 6 bases from V and 3 from J, leaving 11 bases between them. The CDR3 loop is CASRTDSKETQYF. CDR3 nucleotide sequence: TGTGCCAGCAGAACGGACAGCAAAGAGACCCAGTACTTC.

The chain combines TRBV29-1 with TRBJ2-3; TRBD2 matches 9 bases. This CDR3 has 16 amino acids. From germline, CDR1 is SQVTM and CDR2 ANQGSEA. V was pared by 5 bases and J by 0 bases, with 9 bases of the junction left unmatched. The DNA of the CDR3 is TGCAGCGTTAGTAGCGGGAGAGTTTCTAGCACAGATACGCAGTATTTT. Translated: CSVSSGRVSSTDTQYF.

This clonotype was counted once. J is TRBJ2-7 and V is TRBV30; D unresolved. Trimming cost V 1 base and J 1 base, with 14 bases left between them. Germline V gene sequence: CDR1 GTSNPN, CDR2 SVGIG (reference sequence). The CDR3 spans 15 residues. The CDR3 protein is CAWSAYGPLSYEQYF. The CDR3 coding sequence is TGTGCCTGGAGTGCCTACGGGCCCCTTTCCTACGAGCAGTACTTC.

This clonotype was picked up a small number of times. This chain links TRBV30 with TRBJ2-1; 7 bases match TRBD2. The ends lost 4 bases at V and 2 bases at J; junction bases unmatched: 8. The CDR3 is 15 amino acids. CDR1 is GTSNPN and CDR2 is SVGIG in the germline V gene (reference sequence). The CDR3, as DNA: TGTGCCTGGACATCAAGCGGGACCACCTACAATGAGCAGTTCTTC. Residues: CAWTSSGTTYNEQFF.

This clonotype was counted once. This chain connects TRBV30 to TRBJ2-3; TRBD2 matches at 10 bases. This CDR3 has 14 residues. V trimming: 3 bases; J trimming: 6 bases; junction bases outside the gene matches: 6. CDR1 and CDR2 from the germline V gene are GTSNPN and SVGIG (reference sequence). The CDR3 nucleotides read TGTGCCTGGAGACTAGCGGGACGGATTGATACGCAGTATTTT. Protein: CAWRLAGRIDTQYF.

This clonotype was counted only a few times. V gene TRBV6-5 combines with J gene TRBJ2-3; 9 nucleotides line up with TRBD2. Germline assignment: CDR1 MNHEY and CDR2 SVGAGI. The CDR3 has 13 amino acids. The V segment lost 9 bases and the J segment 2 bases; nucleotides outside the gene matches: 3. This chain's CDR3 is CARSGRPTDTQYF. DNA for the CDR3: TGTGCCAGGAGCGGGAGGCCCACAGATACGCAGTATTTT.

In its sample, this clonotype was seen a few times. The chain couples TRBV20-1 to TRBJ2-3, with 13 bases identical to TRBD2. The V gene's germline CDR1 is DFQATT and CDR2 SNEGSKA (reference sequence). J lost 2 bases, V lost 6 bases, and 5 bases had no gene match. The length of the CDR3 is 15 residues. The CDR3 is CSAGGLAGTTDTQYF. The CDR3 coding sequence is TGCAGTGCGGGGGGACTAGCGGGAACCACAGATACGCAGTATTTT.

V and J are TRBV18 and TRBJ2-3, with 10 positions matching TRBD1. Trimming cost V 3 bases and J 3 bases; bases outside gene matches: 6. The germline CDR1 and CDR2 sequences are KGHSH and LQKENI. This CDR3 contains 16 residues. The CDR3 bases are TGTGCCAGCTCACCGAGAACGGGACAGGGGACAGATACGCAGTATTTT. Its protein is CASSPRTGQGTDTQYF.

This sequence joins TRBV7-9 and TRBJ2-1; no definite D call. Germline V gene data show CDR1 as SEHNR and CDR2 as FQNEAQ (reference sequence). CDR3 length: 11 residues. Trimming cost V 5 bases and J 14 bases, with 13 bases left between them. The DNA for the CDR3 is TGTGCCAGCAGCCTCCCGGGTAGTGAGTTCTTC. It specifies CASSLPGSEFF.

The chain couples TRBV6-2 or TRBV6-3 to TRBJ2-7; D is unresolved. This CDR3 comprises 12 residues. Germline lookup yields CDR1 MNHEY and CDR2 SVGEGT. Trimming shortened V by 6 bases and J by 3 bases, and 9 bases separated the two germline ends. This CDR3 is CASRSTLYEQYF. The CDR3 bases are TGTGCCAGCAGGTCGACCCTCTACGAGCAGTACTTC.

The chain employs TRBV6-1 and TRBJ1-2; D remains ambiguous. The germline gives CDR1 MNHNS, CDR2 SASEGT. This CDR3 has 17 amino acids. V shed 0 bases and J shed 0 bases, with 14 bases lying between them. The CDR3 here is CASSEAWELHSNYGYTF. DNA of the CDR3: TGTGCCAGCAGTGAAGCTTGGGAGCTACATTCTAACTATGGCTACACCTTC.

J is TRBJ2-7 and V is TRBV7-9; a possible D gene is TRBD1 (6 bases). This CDR3 region has 13 residues. V was pared by 5 bases and J by 3 bases, with 11 bases between. Germline V gives CDR1 SEHNR, CDR2 FQNEAQ (reference sequence). CDR3 loop: CASSPRTVYEQYV. CDR3 DNA: TGTGCCAGCAGCCCCCGGACAGTCTACGAGCAGTACGTC.

There are a few counts of this clonotype. The chain combines TRBV2 with TRBJ2-4; D gene ambiguous. Per the germline V gene, CDR1 is SNHLY and CDR2 is FYNNEI. V was cut by 7 bases and J by 0 bases, with 10 bases left in between. This CDR3 contains 14 residues. For the CDR3, the DNA is TGTGCCAGCAAGGAGACTCTAGCCAAAAACATTCAGTACTTC. Its translation is CASKETLAKNIQYF.

V gene TRBV10-3 combines with J gene TRBJ1-5; D uncertain. V was shortened by 3 bases and J by 10 bases, with 19 bases between the two germline ends. Germline lookup yields CDR1 ENHRY and CDR2 SYGVKD. The CDR3 is 15 amino acids. CDR3 protein: CAISETPQFGGPQHF. DNA for the CDR3: TGTGCCATCAGTGAAACTCCACAGTTTGGTGGACCCCAGCATTTT.

The rearrangement uses TRBV6-6 and TRBJ1-2, with no clear D. Germline CDR1 and CDR2: MNHNY and SVGAGI (reference sequence). The V gene lost 2 bases and the J gene lost 5 bases, with 6 bases spanning the gap. The CDR3 has 12 amino acids. CDR3 bases: TGTGCCAGCAGTTACCAGGAGTATGGCTACACCTTC. Amino acids: CASSYQEYGYTF.